A selection of T cell receptor beta chains follows, all from one sample in a study of T cell responses to AZD1222 COVID-19 vaccine. Profiling relied on immunoSEQ multiplex PCR, and the TCRdb table lists in-frame clones only, not all of them. The sample records almost 35,000 clones, 85% to 90% being singletons. The specimen comprised peripheral blood, sampled on day 0 of AZD1222 vaccination. The receptors were gathered from an adult in good health. Each CDR3 is given with its conserved first and last residue. D genes are given only for firm matches. Clone size, where shown, is once, few, many, or a class for clones that have expanded.

cdr3_aa	cdr3_nt	v_call	j_call	d_call	clone_size
CASSVGLAGSSTDTQYF	TGCGCCAGCAGCGTCGGACTAGCGGGGTCTAGCACAGATACGCAGTATTTT	TRBV5-1	TRBJ2-3	TRBD2	NA
CASSFIAGVTYEQYF	TGTGCCAGCAGTTTTATAGCGGGGGTCACCTACGAGCAGTACTTC	TRBV28	TRBJ2-7	TRBD2	few
CASSPGRNTGELFF	TGTGCCAGCAGCCCCGGACGAAACACCGGGGAGCTGTTTTTT	TRBV28	TRBJ2-2	NA	NA
CASSLRGGITDTQYF	TGTGCCAGCAGCCTTCGGGGGGGCATCACAGATACGCAGTATTTT	TRBV7-9	TRBJ2-3	TRBD2	NA
CSASGGRAKYEQYF	TGCAGTGCTAGTGGCGGGAGGGCCAAGTACGAGCAGTACTTC	TRBV20-1	TRBJ2-7	TRBD2	few
CAISERTAFSEAFF	TGTGCCATCAGTGAGCGGACAGCCTTCTCTGAAGCTTTCTTT	TRBV10-3	TRBJ1-1	NA	NA
CASSLGTGIPYNEQFF	TGTGCCAGCAGCTTAGGGACAGGTATTCCCTACAATGAGCAGTTCTTC	TRBV7-6	TRBJ2-1	TRBD1	NA
CASSQDDGVTGELFF	TGCGCCAGCAGCCAAGACGATGGGGTAACCGGGGAGCTGTTTTTT	TRBV4-3	TRBJ2-2	NA	NA
CASSPGAGDHEQYF	TGTGCCAGCAGCCCCGGGGCAGGGGACCACGAGCAGTACTTC	TRBV7-9	TRBJ2-7	NA	NA
CASSFQGTGANVLTF	TGTGCCAGCAGCTTCCAGGGGACTGGGGCCAACGTCCTGACTTTC	TRBV7-2	TRBJ2-6	NA	NA
CASSSWTSGRAFHEQFF	TGTGCCAGCAGTTCATGGACTAGCGGGAGGGCCTTCCATGAGCAGTTCTTC	TRBV27	TRBJ2-1	TRBD2	NA
CASSRAGVGQPQHF	TGTGCCAGTAGTAGAGCAGGGGTGGGTCAGCCCCAGCATTTT	TRBV19	TRBJ1-5	NA	NA
CASSQDSTGIWYEQYF	TGCGCCAGCAGCCAAGATTCGACGGGTATTTGGTACGAGCAGTACTTC	TRBV4-3	TRBJ2-7	NA	NA
CASSTIAPATEDHQPQHF	TGCGCCAGCAGCACAATTGCCCCTGCGACAGAGGACCATCAGCCCCAGCATTTT	TRBV5-1	TRBJ1-5	NA	NA
CASVLAGGMGTDTQYF	TGCGCCAGCGTACTAGCGGGGGGGATGGGCACAGATACGCAGTATTTT	TRBV5-1	TRBJ2-3	TRBD2	NA
CASSQGQGRLAGELFF	TGTGCCAGTTCCCAAGGACAGGGACGATTGGCCGGGGAGCTGTTTTTT	TRBV19	TRBJ2-2	TRBD1	NA
CATSRDRATNTEAFF	TGTGCCACCAGCAGAGATCGGGCGACGAACACTGAAGCTTTCTTT	TRBV15	TRBJ1-1	NA	NA
CASSQYSLNPAPRNQPQHF	TGCGCCAGCAGTCAATACTCACTTAACCCGGCCCCGCGAAATCAGCCCCAGCATTTT	TRBV23-1	TRBJ1-5	NA	NA
CASSQDFISSYNSPLHF	TGCGCCAGCAGCCAAGATTTCATTTCCTCCTATAATTCACCCCTCCACTTT	TRBV4-3	TRBJ1-6	NA	NA
CASSLSTVESLSYEQYF	TGTGCCAGCAGCCTTTCAACGGTCGAAAGCTTATCCTACGAGCAGTACTTC	TRBV7-9	TRBJ2-7	NA	NA
CASSLGSSQETQYF	TGCGCCAGCAGCTTGGGTAGCAGCCAAGAGACCCAGTACTTC	TRBV5-1	TRBJ2-5	NA	NA
CASSFRLGYTF	TGTGCCAGCAGCTTCAGATTGGGCTACACCTTC	TRBV7-9	TRBJ1-2	NA	NA
CASSQETGVTEAFF	TGTGCCAGCAGCCAAGAGACAGGGGTCACTGAAGCTTTCTTT	TRBV4-2	TRBJ1-1	TRBD1	NA
CASSFIRGSNQPQHF	TGTGCCAGCAGCTTTATACGTGGGAGCAATCAGCCCCAGCATTTT	TRBV7-2	TRBJ1-5	NA	NA
CASSPQAGGNTIYF	TGTGCCAGCAGTCCCCAGGCGGGGGGAAACACCATATATTTT	TRBV6-5	TRBJ1-3	NA	NA
CASSPPGAVGYEQYF	TGTGCCAGCAGCCCTCCAGGGGCAGTCGGCTACGAGCAGTACTTC	TRBV3-1/TRBV3-2	TRBJ2-7	NA	once
CASSGRGLAAQETQYF	TGTGCCAGCAGCGGAAGAGGACTAGCGGCCCAAGAGACCCAGTACTTC	TRBV6-2/TRBV6-3	TRBJ2-5	TRBD2	NA
CASSQGDWGAGELFF	TGTGCCAGCAGCCAGGGCGATTGGGGAGCCGGGGAGCTGTTTTTT	TRBV3-1/TRBV3-2	TRBJ2-2	NA	NA
CASSLGQNNEQFF	TGTGCCAGCAGCTTAGGGCAGAACAATGAGCAGTTCTTC	TRBV7-3	TRBJ2-1	NA	NA
CASSLGALAAAGGNTQYF	TGTGCCAGCAGCTTAGGAGCGTTGGCGGCCGCCGGGGGGAATACGCAGTATTTT	TRBV11-2	TRBJ2-3	TRBD2	once